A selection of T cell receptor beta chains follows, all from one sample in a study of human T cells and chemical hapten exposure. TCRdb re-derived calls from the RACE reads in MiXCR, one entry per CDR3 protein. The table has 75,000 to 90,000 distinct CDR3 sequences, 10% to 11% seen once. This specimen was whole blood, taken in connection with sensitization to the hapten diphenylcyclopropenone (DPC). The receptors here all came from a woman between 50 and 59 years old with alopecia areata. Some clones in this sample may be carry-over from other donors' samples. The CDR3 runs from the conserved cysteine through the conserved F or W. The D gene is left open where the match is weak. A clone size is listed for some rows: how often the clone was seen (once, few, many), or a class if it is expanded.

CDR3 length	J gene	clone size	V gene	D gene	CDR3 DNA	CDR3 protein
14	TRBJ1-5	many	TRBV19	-	TGTGCCAGTAGTGGGGGCCAGTCCTCTGCCCCCCAGCATTTT	CASSGGQSSAPQHF
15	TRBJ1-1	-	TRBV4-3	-	TGCGCCAGCAGCCAAGAGGGACAAGGGACCGCTGAAGCTTTCTTT	CASSQEGQGTAEAFF
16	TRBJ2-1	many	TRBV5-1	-	TGCGCCAGCAGCTTGGTAGGGACCCTAGCCTACAATGAGCAGTTCTTC	CASSLVGTLAYNEQFF
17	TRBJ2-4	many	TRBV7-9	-	TGTGCCAGCAGCCCCGCCTCGACGGTTTTTGCCAAAAACATTCAGTACTTC	CASSPASTVFAKNIQYF
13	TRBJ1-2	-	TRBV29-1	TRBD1	TGCAGCGCCCGGGACAGGGCCGGCGATGGCTACACCTTC	CSARDRAGDGYTF
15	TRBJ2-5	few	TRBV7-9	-	TGTGCCAGCAGCTTATACGGGGACGGGAAAGAGACCCAGTACTTC	CASSLYGDGKETQYF
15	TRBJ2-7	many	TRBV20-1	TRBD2	TGCAGTGCTAGACAGCTAGCGGCGAGCTCCTACGAGCAGTACTTC	CSARQLAASSYEQYF
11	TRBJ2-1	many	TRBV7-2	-	TGTGCCAGCAGCGCGGTACATGAGCAGTTCTTC	CASSAVHEQFF
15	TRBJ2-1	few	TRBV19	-	TGTGCCAGTAGTTCTCGATCAACAGGGAACAATGAGCAGTTCTTC	CASSSRSTGNNEQFF
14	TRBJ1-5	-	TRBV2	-	TGTGCCAGCAGTGCGGTATTGGGGAGTCAGCCCCAGCATTTT	CASSAVLGSQPQHF
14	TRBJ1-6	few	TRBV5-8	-	TGTGCCAGCAGCTTCGGGAACAGGGATTCACCCCTCCACTTT	CASSFGNRDSPLHF
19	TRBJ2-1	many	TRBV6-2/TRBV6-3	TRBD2	TGTGCCAGCAGTTACCCCATCGATCCTAGCGGGAGGGCCCACAATGAGCAGTTCTTC	CASSYPIDPSGRAHNEQFF
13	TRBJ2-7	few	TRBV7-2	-	TGTGCCAGCAGCTTAAGGCAGACCTACGAGCAGTACTTC	CASSLRQTYEQYF
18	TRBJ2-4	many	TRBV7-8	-	TGTGCCAGCAGCTTACGCCGGGCCCCGAAGGAGGCCAAAAACATTCAGTACTTC	CASSLRRAPKEAKNIQYF
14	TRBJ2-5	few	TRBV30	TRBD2	TGTGCCTGGAGTTCGACTAGCGGGGGAGAGACCCAGTACTTC	CAWSSTSGGETQYF
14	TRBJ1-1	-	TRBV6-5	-	TGTGCCAGCAGAGAACCGGGACAGAACACTGAAGCTTTCTTT	CASREPGQNTEAFF
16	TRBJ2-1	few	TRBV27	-	TGTGCCAGCAGTTCCCCAGCGGAGGCCCTCTACAATGAGCAGTTCTTC	CASSSPAEALYNEQFF
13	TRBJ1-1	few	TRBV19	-	TGTGCCAGTAGTATCGGGCGGACCACTGAAGCTTTCTTT	CASSIGRTTEAFF
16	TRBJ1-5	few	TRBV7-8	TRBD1	TGTGCCAGCAGCCAACTGACAGGGGGAGTCAATCAGCCCCAGCATTTT	CASSQLTGGVNQPQHF
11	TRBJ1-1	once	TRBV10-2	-	TGCGCCAGCAAGGAGAACACTGAAGCTTTCTTT	CASKENTEAFF
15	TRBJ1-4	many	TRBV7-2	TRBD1	TGTGCCAGCAGCTTATGGGCAGGGGGCTCTGAAAAACTGTTTTTT	CASSLWAGGSEKLFF
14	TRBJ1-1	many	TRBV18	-	TGTGCCAGCTCACCAAGGGAGGGGTTAGCTGAAGCTTTCTTT	CASSPREGLAEAFF
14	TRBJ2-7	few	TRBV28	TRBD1	TGTGCCAGCCGTTCCGGGACAGGGGGCTACGAGCAGTACTTC	CASRSGTGGYEQYF
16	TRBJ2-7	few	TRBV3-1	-	TGTGCCAGCAGCTATTTGGGCCTCTCCGCGGAGGACGAGCAGTACTTC	CASSYLGLSAEDEQYF
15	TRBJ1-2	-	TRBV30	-	TGTGCCTGGAGCCCTCTGGGCCCATCTAACTATGGCTACACCTTC	CAWSPLGPSNYGYTF
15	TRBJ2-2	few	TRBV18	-	TGTGCCAGCTCACCAGATATCCCGAACACCGGGGAGCTGTTTTTT	CASSPDIPNTGELFF
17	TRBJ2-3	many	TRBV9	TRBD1	TGTGCCAGCAGCGTACCGGGACAGGGGATTCGGACAGATACGCAGTATTTT	CASSVPGQGIRTDTQYF
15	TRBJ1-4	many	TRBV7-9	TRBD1	TGTGCCAGCAGCTCTGACAGGGCAACTAATGAAAAACTGTTTTTT	CASSSDRATNEKLFF
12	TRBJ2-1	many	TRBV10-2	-	TGCGCCAGCAGTGTTACTAACAATGAGCAGTTCTTC	CASSVTNNEQFF
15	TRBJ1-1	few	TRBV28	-	TGTGCCAGCAGTTTACAATTTCAGGGCAACACTGAAGCTTTCTTT	CASSLQFQGNTEAFF
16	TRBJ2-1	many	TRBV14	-	TGTGCCAGCAGCCGCACCGGGACTGTTCTCTACAATGAGCAGTTCTTC	CASSRTGTVLYNEQFF
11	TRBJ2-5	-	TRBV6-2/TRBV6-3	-	TGTGCCAGCACCAAGGGGGAGACCCAGTACTTC	CASTKGETQYF
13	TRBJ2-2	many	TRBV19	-	TGTGCCAGTCGGGACTTTAACACCGGGGAGCTGTTTTTT	CASRDFNTGELFF
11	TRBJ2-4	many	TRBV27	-	TGTGCCAGCAGTTCGATGACTAGACAGTACTTC	CASSSMTRQYF
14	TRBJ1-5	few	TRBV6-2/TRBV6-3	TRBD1	TGTGCCACCTCCAGGGACAGCGGCAATCAGCCCCAGCATTTT	CATSRDSGNQPQHF
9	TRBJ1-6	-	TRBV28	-	TGTGCCAGCAGTTTACACCTCCACTTT	CASSLHLHF
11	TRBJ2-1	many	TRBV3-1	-	TGTGCCAGCAAGGGGGACCTGCGGCAGTTCTTC	CASKGDLRQFF
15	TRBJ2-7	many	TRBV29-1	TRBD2	TGCAGCGTCGCAGTGGGGGAGGGTCCAGCCTACGAGCAGTACTTC	CSVAVGEGPAYEQYF
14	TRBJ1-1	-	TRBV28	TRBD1	TGTGCCACCAAAACAGGGGGTCGGAACACTGAAGCTTTCTTT	CATKTGGRNTEAFF
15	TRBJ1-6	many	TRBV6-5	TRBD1	TGTGCCAGCACGGACAGGGGGCCGTATAATTCACCCCTCCACTTT	CASTDRGPYNSPLHF
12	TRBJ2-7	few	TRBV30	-	TGTGCCTGGAGTCTGCAGGGGACCGAGCAGTACTTC	CAWSLQGTEQYF
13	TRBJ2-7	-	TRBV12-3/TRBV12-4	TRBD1	TGTGCCAGCAGGGGGACAGGGAACGGGGAGCAGTACTTC	CASRGTGNGEQYF
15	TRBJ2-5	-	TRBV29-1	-	TGCAGCGCTACCCGGCGGGCTAGCGTGAAGGAGACCCAGTACTTC	CSATRRASVKETQYF
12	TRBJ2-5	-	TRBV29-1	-	TGCAGCGTTGACAGGGTACGGGAGACCCAGTACTTC	CSVDRVRETQYF
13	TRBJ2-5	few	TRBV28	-	TGTGCCAGCAGTCCAAATACGCAGGAGACCCAGTACTTC	CASSPNTQETQYF
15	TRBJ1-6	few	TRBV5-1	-	TGCGCCAGCAGCTTGCAGACAGACCGTAATTCACCCCTCCACTTT	CASSLQTDRNSPLHF
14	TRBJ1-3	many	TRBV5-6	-	TGTGCCAGCAGCTTGAGGCAGGGCAGAAACACCATATATTTT	CASSLRQGRNTIYF